This TCR beta chain was retrieved from a study of T cell responses to AZD1222 COVID-19 vaccine. Overall study context: Pooling covered second doses at about 4 or about 12 weeks.

Profiled with immunoSEQ multiplex PCR; TCRdb holds only in-frame clones, not every one. The sample has around 97,000 clones; 91% are singletons. This clone was seen a single time. No antigen is known for it. The V gene lost 0 bases and the J gene lost 0 bases, with 8 bases spanning the gap. The V gene's germline CDR1 is SGHTS and CDR2 YDEGEE. This CDR3 has 15 residues. Study-level results: Variant regions that are unmutated are reportedly the target of nearly half of spike-specific TCRs.

Source: peripheral blood, taken on day 0 of AZD1222 vaccination. V and J are TRBV5-8 and TRBJ2-3, with D hard to call. The receptor was isolated from an adult in good health. CDR3 loop: CASSLGQSSTDTQYF. The CDR3 DNA reads as TGTGCCAGCAGCTTGGGCCAGTCTAGCACAGATACGCAGTATTTT.